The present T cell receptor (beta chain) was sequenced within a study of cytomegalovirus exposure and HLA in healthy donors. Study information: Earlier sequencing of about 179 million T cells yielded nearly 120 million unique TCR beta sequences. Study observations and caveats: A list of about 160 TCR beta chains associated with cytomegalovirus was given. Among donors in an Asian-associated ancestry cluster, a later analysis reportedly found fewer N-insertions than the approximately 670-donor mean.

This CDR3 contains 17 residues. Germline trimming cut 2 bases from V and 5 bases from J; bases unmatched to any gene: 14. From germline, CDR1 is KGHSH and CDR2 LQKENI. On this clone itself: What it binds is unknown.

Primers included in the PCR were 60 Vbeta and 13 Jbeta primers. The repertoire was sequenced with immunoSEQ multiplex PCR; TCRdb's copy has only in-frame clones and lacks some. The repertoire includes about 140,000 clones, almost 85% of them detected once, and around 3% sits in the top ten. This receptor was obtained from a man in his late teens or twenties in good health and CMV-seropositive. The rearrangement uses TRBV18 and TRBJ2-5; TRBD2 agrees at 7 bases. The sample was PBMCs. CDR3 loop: CASSPDAGAHRKETQYF. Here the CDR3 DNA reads TGTGCCAGCTCACCAGACGCGGGAGCCCACCGCAAGGAGACCCAGTACTTC.